This TCR beta chain was sequenced for a study of CD8 T cells in Susac syndrome (dated by TCRdb to about 2019). With regard to the full study: Repertoire sequencing was used to test whether CD8+ T cell activation and differentiation in Susac syndrome was antigen driven. Results and caveats for the whole study, not just this receptor: The study acknowledged that relatively few individuals were included in the TCR sequencing and HLA analysis.

As regards this clonotype: Its cognate antigen has yet to be identified. It has no much larger one-base neighbor in the sample; base qualities were not kept.

RNA was extracted using the RNeasy kit, and roughly 0.5 to 1 ug of the RNA was reverse transcribed with random hexamers. The immunoSEQ multiplex PCR assay, covering 54 Vbeta and 13 Jbeta segments, was used to amplify TCR beta CDR3 regions. PCR amplification bias was corrected by using a synthetic template baseline for primer optimization and computational correction. Processing in the source paper ran as follows. Only productive sequences were kept, with reads annotated to V, D and J genes according to IMGT and analyzed in immunoSEQ Analyzer. To calculate clonality, Shannon entropy was normalized by log2 of the number of productive unique sequences and then subtracted from one. For each patient and control, public and private clones were evaluated within the 100 most prevalent clones. A clone was defined as Susac-specific if it was absent from the healthy and MS cohorts, from some 1,100 published viral clones and from other ImmuneACCESS disease sequences. TCRdb passed the public sequencing reads through fastp at Q25 and MiXCR, retaining productive beta sequences. CDR3 protein sequences are deduplicated, and each keeps its most common genes and DNA. These V and J calls originate from TCRdb's pipeline instead of the authors' own analysis. Across this sample there are some 170,000 distinct CDR3 sequences, with roughly 94% seen only once. 0.085% to 0.13% of the sample is taken by the ten largest.

High-throughput TCR beta sequencing profiled peripheral blood CD8+ and CD4+ T cells from healthy donors, Susac syndrome patients and multiple sclerosis patients. The healthy donors served as controls matched for age and sex. CD8+ TEMRA cells were enriched by FACS, while bulk CD8+ and CD4+ T cells were purified by magnetic negative isolation. Blood was collected in EDTA tubes and processed within 24 hours, with PBMCs isolated through density gradient centrifugation. PBMCs destined for TCR sequencing were cryopreserved in liquid nitrogen and later thawed in a 37 °C water bath. A purity of at least 90% was achieved for sorted or isolated CD4+, CD8+ and CD8+ TEMRA cells. Including cysteine and phenylalanine, the CDR3 has 13 amino acids. The retained sequence is limited to the CDR3, 39 bases, with the frame set at the first base. Via the germline V gene, CDR1 is LGHNA and CDR2 YNFKEQ. V lost 1 base and J lost 6 bases; the stretch between them is 9 bases long.

Sequenced sample: CD4+ T cells from PBMCs. The sequence was collected from a human donor in good health. In this chain, TRBV4-2 is recombined with TRBJ1-1; a weak D assignment points to TRBD1 (5 bases agree). The DNA is as follows: TGTGCCAGCAGCCAAGGGGGCTCCCCTGAAGCTTTCTTT. Translated, this gives CASSQGGSPEAFF.